Shown below are 3 T cell receptor beta chains from a single sample sequenced in a study of shared T cell receptors in the human thymus. Assay used: immunoSEQ multiplex PCR; TCRdb lists only in-frame clones, some missing. The table shows about 660,000 clones, with roughly 88% occurring only once. This same sample was also part of a study on human thymus T cells.

Material: thymocytes. The receptor set was obtained from a boy in the first two years of life with a congenital heart defect.

CDR3: CASSIDRGRGRDKNIQYF. The CDR3 DNA reads TGTGCCAGTAGTATAGATCGCGGCAGGGGGCGCGACAAAAACATTCAGTACTTC. V and J are TRBV19 and TRBJ2-4, with 8 bases identical to TRBD1. V shed 0 bases and J 3 bases; nucleotides not matched to a gene: 10. From germline, CDR1 is LNHDA and CDR2 SQIVND (reference sequence). The CDR3 runs 18 residues.

The rearrangement joins TRBV6-6 to TRBJ1-2, with 8 nucleotides matching TRBD1. The germline gives CDR1 MNHNY, CDR2 SVGAGI (reference sequence). Trimming took 7 bases from V and 2 from J; bases not matched to a gene: 9. The CDR3 runs to 15 residues. The CDR3 DNA is TGTGCCAGCAAACCCTACGGACAGGGAAACTATGGCTACACCTTC. It translates to CASKPYGQGNYGYTF.

The V call is TRBV7-3, the J call TRBJ1-1; no clear D. Per the germline V gene, CDR1 is SGHTA and CDR2 is FQGTGA. CDR3 size: 13 residues. Trimming removed 5 bases from V and 2 bases from J, with 9 bases in between. The CDR3 nucleotides read TGTGCCAGCAGCGCAACAGTTAACACTGAAGCTTTCTTT. Protein: CASSATVNTEAFF.